This T cell receptor (beta chain) came from a study of radiation and T cells in renal cell carcinoma. This CDR3 spans 12 amino acids. Trimming took 6 bases from V and 0 from J, leaving 4 bases between them. Germline values: CDR1 SGHDT, CDR2 YYEEEE. Time point indicated: blood 4 weeks post-SBRT, at nephrectomy. The treatment was: 15 Gy SBRT to primary tumor, nephrectomy 4 weeks later. Sequencing used immunoSEQ multiplex PCR; TCRdb keeps in-frame clones, though not all of them. The table includes around 100,000 clones, 70% to 85% detected once. Sample: blood, taken from a patient whose treatment included radiotherapy and nephrectomy. The rearrangement uses TRBV5-6 and TRBJ1-3; D gene unclear. This clonotype was sampled from a man in his 60s with renal cell carcinoma. The CDR3 is CASTLSGNTIYF. The CDR3 DNA is TGTGCCAGCACGCTCTCTGGAAACACCATATATTTT.